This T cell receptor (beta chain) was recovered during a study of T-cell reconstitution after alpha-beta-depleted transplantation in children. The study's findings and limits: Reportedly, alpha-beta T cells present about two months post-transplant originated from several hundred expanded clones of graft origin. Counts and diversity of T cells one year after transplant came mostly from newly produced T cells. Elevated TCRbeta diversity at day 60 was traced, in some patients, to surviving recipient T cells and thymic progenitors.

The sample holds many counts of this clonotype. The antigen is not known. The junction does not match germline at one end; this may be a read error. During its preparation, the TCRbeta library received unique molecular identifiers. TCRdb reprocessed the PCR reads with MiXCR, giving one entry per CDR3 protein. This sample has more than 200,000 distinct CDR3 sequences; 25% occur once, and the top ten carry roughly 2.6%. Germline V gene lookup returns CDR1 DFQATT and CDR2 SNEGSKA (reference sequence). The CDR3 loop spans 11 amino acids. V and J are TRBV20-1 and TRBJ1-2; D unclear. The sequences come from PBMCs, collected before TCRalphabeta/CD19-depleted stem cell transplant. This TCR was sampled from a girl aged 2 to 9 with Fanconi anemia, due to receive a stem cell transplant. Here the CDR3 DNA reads TGCAGTCGTACCCTAGTACAGCGTCGCGCCTTC. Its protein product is CSRTLVQRRAF.